This T cell receptor (beta chain) was identified in a study of Ad26.COV2.S vaccination and SARS-CoV-2 variants. Study at large: Into the muscle, Ad26.COV2.S was dosed once or twice, 56 days apart.

The table came from immunoSEQ multiplex PCR; TCRdb's copy has only in-frame clones and leaves some out. The sample has 300,000 to 400,000 clones, about nine tenths seen once. Broader study findings: Placebo recipients had lower spike-specific TCR breadth than vaccine recipients.

This sample's treatment: roughly 19 received Ad26.COV2.S at low or high dose, single or two shots; about 5 received placebo; per-sample allocation not given. Day 63 after the first injection of vaccine or placebo was the sampling time. Trimming removed 2 bases from V and 7 bases from J, with 1 base in between. The CDR3 has 10 amino acids. CDR1 SGHTS and CDR2 YDEGEE come from the germline V gene. With regard to this clone: Its cognate antigen is unknown.

Specimen: peripheral blood, collected in a trial of Ad26.COV2.S vaccine versus placebo. This chain joins TRBV5-8 and TRBJ2-4; D ambiguous. The receptor was isolated from a person aged 18-60 years who received the Ad26.COV2.S COVID-19 vaccine or a placebo. CDR3 loop: CASSFNIQYF. The CDR3 region has the DNA TGTGCCAGCAGCTTTAACATTCAGTACTTC.